The entry below describes one TCR beta chain. The antigen is unknown. A single base separates this from a much larger clone, so it may be a read error. Trimming at V came to 1 base and at J to 8 bases, leaving 9 bases not matched to a gene. CDR3 length: 15 amino acids. Germline values: CDR1 SGHTA, CDR2 FQGNSA. TCR alpha and beta CDR3 regions were amplified from RNA using iRepertoire nested multiplex PCR. TCRdb re-derived calls from the multiplex PCR reads in MiXCR, one entry per CDR3 protein. Of some 180,000 distinct CDR3 sequences in the sample, about 32% are singletons; the top ten hold 20% to 25%. These data originate in a study of glioma-infiltrating T cells. Study-wide results and caveats: CDR3 overlap between tissue and blood was very small. Gliomas, especially low-grade, showed above-expected tissue-blood divergence; non-neoplastic patients showed below.

The receptor comes from a human donor with low-grade glioma or glioblastoma, undergoing nonglioma brain surgery, or in good health (not recorded which). The chain combines TRBV7-2 with TRBJ1-2; 8 bases agree with TRBD1. Sample: glioma tissue, nonneoplastic brain tissue, or PBMCs (not recorded which). The CDR3 sequence: CASSLEGQDGRGYTF. The CDR3 nucleotides are TGTGCCAGCAGCTTAGAGGGACAGGACGGTCGCGGCTACACCTTC.